These 20 T cell receptor beta chains originate from one sample sequenced in a study of identical twins. One entry per CDR3 protein, called by TCRdb with MiXCR from the 5' RACE reads. The sample includes approximately 890,000 distinct CDR3 sequences, about 12% seen only once; the top ten take under 2%. The data also belong to a second study, concerning yellow fever vaccine responses in identical twins.

The material sequenced was PBMCs. These receptors came from a woman between 18 and 29 years old in good health.

This chain links TRBV19 with TRBJ2-1; D gene uncertain. The CDR3 is 11 residues long. Germline CDR1 is LNHDA and CDR2 is SQIVND (reference sequence). V was pared by 10 bases and J by 5 bases, with 9 bases between. DNA for the CDR3: TGTGCCACCCGCTTCGACAATGAGCAGTTCTTC. Protein: CATRFDNEQFF.

The rearrangement links TRBV4-1 to TRBJ2-5; unclear D gene. Trimming cost V 0 bases and J 8 bases, with 13 bases left between them. This CDR3 comprises 14 residues. Germline CDR1 MGHRA, CDR2 YSYEKL. CDR3: CASSQDSLRGTQYF. The DNA of the CDR3 is TGCGCCAGCAGCCAAGATTCGCTTCGAGGTACCCAGTACTTC.

This clonotype has at least ten counts. Here the CDR3 DNA reads TGCGCCAGCAGCCAAGACTTGGGCTACGAGCAGTACTTC. It codes for CASSQDLGYEQYF. The V and J genes are TRBV4-1 and TRBJ2-7, with D hard to call. The V and J ends lost 0 bases and 3 bases respectively, with 6 bases between them. The germline CDR1 and CDR2 sequences are MGHRA and YSYEKL. This CDR3 comprises 13 residues.

Many counts were recorded for this clonotype. V usage is TRBV6-5 and J usage is TRBJ1-6, with TRBD1 matching 7 bases. The CDR3 is made up of 14 amino acids. CDR1 MNHEY and CDR2 SVGAGI come from the germline V gene. V lost 0 bases and J lost 9; bases outside the gene matches: 2. The CDR3: CASSYSTGPSPLHF. The CDR3 DNA reads as TGTGCCAGCAGTTACTCGACAGGGCCTTCACCCCTCCACTTT.

Worth noting for this clonotype: An end of the junction does not agree with germline; a read error may underlie this. The DNA for the CDR3 is TGTGCCAGCAGTCAAGGGGGCATGGCAGTAAACTTC. It specifies CASSQGGMAVNF. This chain uses TRBV3-1 with TRBJ2-7; 7 bases agree with TRBD1. This CDR3 has 12 amino acids. CDR1 LGHDT and CDR2 YNNKEL come from the germline V gene (reference sequence).

In this sample, this clonotype turned up many times. This sequence joins TRBV7-2 and TRBJ1-1, with 11 bases fitting TRBD1. The junction had 3 bases not matched to a gene; V was cut back by 1 base and J by 5 bases. The CDR3 consists of 15 residues. CDR1 and CDR2 (germline): SGHTA, FQGNSA. CDR3: CASSLGTGGGTEAFF. In DNA form, the CDR3 reads TGTGCCAGCAGCTTAGGGACAGGGGGCGGAACTGAAGCTTTCTTT.

This clonotype turned up a few times. The rearrangement uses TRBV12-3 or TRBV12-4 and TRBJ1-2, with TRBD1 as a possible D gene (6 bases). V was clipped by 8 bases and J by 4 bases, with 11 bases between them. This CDR3 spans 12 amino acids. In nucleotides, the CDR3 is TGTGCCAGCCGGGACAAGATCTATGGCTACACCTTC. Amino acids: CASRDKIYGYTF.

This clonotype showed up just a few times. The V and J genes are TRBV6-1 and TRBJ2-6, with 12 bases lining up with TRBD2. The germline gives CDR1 MNHNS, CDR2 SASEGT. The CDR3 consists of 16 residues. Trimming took 6 bases from V and 2 from J; bases not matched to a gene: 2. CDR3 in DNA: TGTGCCAGCAGAACTAGCGGGAGGCCTGGGGCCAACGTCCTGACTTTC. The encoded protein is CASRTSGRPGANVLTF.

This clonotype was observed a few times. The chain joins TRBV11-2 to TRBJ2-1; 10 bases align to TRBD1. Germline V gives CDR1 SGHAT, CDR2 FQNNGV. J gave up 7 bases and V 5 bases, and 5 bases lay outside the gene matches. The CDR3 totals 14 residues. The CDR3 here is CASSPRDRGNEQFF. The DNA for the CDR3 is TGTGCCAGCAGCCCCCGGGACAGGGGAAATGAGCAGTTCTTC.

The chain has TRBV5-1 and TRBJ2-7; D may be TRBD1 or TRBD2 (6 bases each). The germline V and J ends were trimmed by 4 bases and 4 bases, with 24 bases remaining between them. CDR3 length equals 17 residues. Germline lookup yields CDR1 SGHRS and CDR2 YFSETQ. The CDR3 DNA sequence: TGCGCCAGCAGCCCGGAGGGGGGCCCTTTCACTTCTTACGAGCAGTACGTC. Encoded protein: CASSPEGGPFTSYEQYV.

The J gene is TRBJ2-3, the V gene TRBV5-1; tentatively, D is TRBD1 or TRBD2 (6 bases each). V gave up 4 bases and J gave up 6 bases, with 15 bases separating them. Germline V gives CDR1 SGHRS, CDR2 YFSETQ. This CDR3 region has 14 residues. This CDR3 is CASSPGSGADTQYF. The DNA for the CDR3 is TGCGCCAGCAGCCCCGGATCGGGGGCCGATACGCAGTATTTT.

The chain carries TRBV6-1 and TRBJ1-5, with no clear D. Germline-derived CDR1 and CDR2 are MNHNS and SASEGT. The CDR3 spans 13 residues. V lost 2 bases and J 9 bases, leaving 11 bases between the germline ends. The CDR3 loop is CASSEFGVTPQHF. The CDR3 nucleotides are TGTGCCAGCAGTGAATTTGGTGTAACGCCCCAGCATTTT.

This clonotype was observed a few times. The CDR3 sequence: CASSLDVPNYEQYF. CDR3 DNA sequence: TGCGCCAGCAGCCTTGACGTGCCTAACTACGAGCAGTACTTC. The rearrangement joins TRBV5-1 to TRBJ2-7; no firm D call. The CDR3 loop spans 14 amino acids. Germline V lookup: CDR1 SGHRS, CDR2 YFSETQ. Trimming left V 4 bases short and J 3 bases short, with 14 bases between.

Note on this clonotype: At one boundary the junction diverges from the germline segment, which might be a read error. The J gene is TRBJ2-1, the V gene TRBV29-1; no definite D call. CDR3 size: 18 residues. The germline gives CDR1 SQVTM, CDR2 ANQGSEA. For the CDR3, the DNA is TGCAGCGTTGAACCCCAAACCCCTATTAGAGTAGCTGAGAATGTGCAGTTCTTC. It encodes CSVEPQTPIRVAENVQFF.

This sequence joins TRBV4-1 and TRBJ2-2; D gene ambiguous. Germline V gene data show CDR1 as MGHRA and CDR2 as YSYEKL. This CDR3 spans 13 amino acids. With 1 base removed from V and 7 bases from J, the gap between germline ends came to 7 bases. The CDR3 region is CASSQVLGGELFF. CDR3 DNA sequence: TGCGCCAGCAGCCAAGTCTTGGGCGGGGAGCTGTTTTTT.

The J gene is TRBJ2-3, the V gene TRBV29-1, with 7 bases matching TRBD1. The CDR3 loop spans 14 amino acids. Trimming cost V 8 bases and J 2 bases; bases outside gene matches: 10. Germline lookup yields CDR1 SQVTM and CDR2 ANQGSEA. CDR3 nucleotides: TGCAGCACCGGGACAGCAATAAACACAGATACGCAGTATTTT. Its protein product is CSTGTAINTDTQYF.

V is TRBV5-1 and J is TRBJ2-7; TRBD2 matches at 9 bases. CDR1 is SGHRS and CDR2 is YFSETQ in the germline V gene. This CDR3 region has 16 residues. V shed 7 bases and J 3 bases; nucleotides not matched to a gene: 14. CDR3 DNA sequence: TGCGCCAGCGGACCCGACTGGCGGGGGGGATACTACGAGCAGTACGTC. Translating it yields CASGPDWRGGYYEQYV.

The V and J genes are TRBV2 and TRBJ2-7; TRBD1 matches 7 bases. J lost 3 bases, V lost 7 bases, and 12 bases had no gene match. The CDR3 has 15 amino acids. The V gene's germline CDR1 is SNHLY and CDR2 FYNNEI. The CDR3, as DNA: TGTGCCAGCACTAAACCGGGACAGACGCTCTACGAGCAGTACGTC. This translates into CASTKPGQTLYEQYV.

The V gene is TRBV29-1, the J gene TRBJ2-2; D ambiguous. The germline gives CDR1 SQVTM, CDR2 ANQGSEA. The CDR3 totals 12 residues. Trimming took off 7 bases at V and 5 bases at J, with 11 bases between the two ends. CDR3 residues: CSADPRTGELFF. Written as DNA, the CDR3 is TGCAGCGCCGACCCTCGGACCGGGGAGCTGTTTTTT.

This clonotype appeared a few times. The genes are TRBV7-8 and TRBJ2-7; no reliable D call. The germline CDR1 and CDR2 sequences are SGHVS and FQNEAQ. Trimming left V 5 bases short and J 5 bases short, with 13 bases between. This CDR3 region has 13 residues. The CDR3 DNA follows: TGTGCCAGCAGCAACACCCCCCCGGACGAGCAGTACTTC. Encoded protein: CASSNTPPDEQYF. Full variable domain (remainder filled in from reference TRBV7-8 and TRBJ2-7): GAGVSQSPRYKVAKRGQDVALRCDPISGHVSLFWYQQALGQGPEFLTYFQNEAQLDKSGLPSDRFFAERPEGSVSTLKIQRTQQEDSAVYLCASSNTPPDEQYFGPGTRLTVT.